The present T cell receptor (beta chain) was sequenced within a study of cytomegalovirus exposure and HLA in healthy donors. Study summary: T cells numbering about 179 million yielded some 110 million unique TCR beta sequences in an earlier analysis.

This clone showed up just a few times. What it recognizes is unknown. Study observations and caveats: A list of about 160 TCR beta chains associated with cytomegalovirus was given. Apparent HLA restriction characterized most CMV-associated TCR beta chains in a later analysis.

There are 15 residues in the CDR3. The V gene end was trimmed by 10 bases and the J gene end by 4 bases; junction bases not matched to a gene: 10. Per germline, CDR1 ENHRY and CDR2 SYGVKD. The study ran its PCR with 60 Vbeta and 13 Jbeta primers. The assay was immunoSEQ multiplex PCR, and TCRdb's table has in-frame clones only and misses some. The sample carries 90,000 to 100,000 clones, 76% recorded once. The sample was PBMCs. The V call is TRBV10-3, the J call TRBJ2-7, with 13 bases matching TRBD2. This clonotype originated in a man in his forties in good health and CMV-seronegative. The CDR3 region is CATTGLAGVFYEQYF. CDR3 DNA sequence: TGTGCCACCACCGGACTAGCGGGAGTTTTTTACGAGCAGTACTTC.